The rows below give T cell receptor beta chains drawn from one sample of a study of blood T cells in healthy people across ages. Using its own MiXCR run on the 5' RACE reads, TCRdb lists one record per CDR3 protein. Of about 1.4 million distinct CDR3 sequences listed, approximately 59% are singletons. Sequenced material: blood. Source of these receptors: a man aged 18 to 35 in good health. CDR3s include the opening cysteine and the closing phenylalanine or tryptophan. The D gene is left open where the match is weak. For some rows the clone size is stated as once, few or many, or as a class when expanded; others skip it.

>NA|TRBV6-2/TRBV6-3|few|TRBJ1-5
TGTGCCAGCAGTAACGCCGGGACACCTCGCAATCAGCCCCAGCATTTT
CASSNAGTPRNQPQHF
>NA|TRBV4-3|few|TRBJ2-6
TGCGCCAGCAGTCGACGACAGGCTGGGGCCAACGTCCTGACTTTC
CASSRRQAGANVLTF
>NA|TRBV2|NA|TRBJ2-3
TGTGCCAGCAGGGAAGAGATCACAGATACGCAGTATTTT
CASREEITDTQYF
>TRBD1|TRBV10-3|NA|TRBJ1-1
TGTGCCATCACCCTGACAGGGGATGGCACTGAAGCTTTCTTT
CAITLTGDGTEAFF
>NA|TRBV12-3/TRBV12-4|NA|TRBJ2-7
TGTGCCAGCAGTCAGGACAATAAGATCGAGCAGTACTTC
CASSQDNKIEQYF
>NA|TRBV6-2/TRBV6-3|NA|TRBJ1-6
TGTGCCAGCAGAATCAGTGCCTCCTATAATTCACCCCTCCACTTT
CASRISASYNSPLHF
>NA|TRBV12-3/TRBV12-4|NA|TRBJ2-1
TGTGCCGGCAGCCCCGAAGGGTACAATGAGCAGTTCTTC
CAGSPEGYNEQFF
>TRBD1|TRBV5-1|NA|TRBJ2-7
TGCGCCAGCAGCTCCCTGGACAGGGGGGGCTACGAGCAGTACTTC
CASSSLDRGGYEQYF
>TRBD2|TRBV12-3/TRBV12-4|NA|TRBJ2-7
TGTGCCAGCAGTTTGGCTGGGACTAGCTCCTACGAGCAGTACTTC
CASSLAGTSSYEQYF
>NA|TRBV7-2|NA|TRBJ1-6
TGTGCCAGCAGCTTTCCGGAGAGCTCCTATAATTCACCCCTCCACTTT
CASSFPESSYNSPLHF
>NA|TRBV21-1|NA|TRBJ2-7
TGTGCCAGCCAGACAACGGACCGCAGGGCTTGCTACGAGCAGTACTTC
CASQTTDRRACYEQYF
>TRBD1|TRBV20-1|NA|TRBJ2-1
TGCAGTGCTAGGTTACGGGACAGTTTCTCCTACAATGAGCAGTTCTTC
CSARLRDSFSYNEQFF
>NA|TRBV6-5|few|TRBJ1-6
TGTGCCAGCAGTTACTCAGCTGAGGATAATTCACCCCTCCACTTT
CASSYSAEDNSPLHF
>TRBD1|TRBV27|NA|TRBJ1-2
TGTGCCAGCAGTTTATCGGGGACAGAGGGGCTAGGCTACACCTTC
CASSLSGTEGLGYTF
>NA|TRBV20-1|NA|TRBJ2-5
TGCAGTGTCTCAGCGTACCAAGAGACCCAGTACTTC
CSVSAYQETQYF
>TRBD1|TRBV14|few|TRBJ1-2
TGTGCCAGCAGCCACCGGGACAGTTGGGGTGGCTACACCTTC
CASSHRDSWGGYTF
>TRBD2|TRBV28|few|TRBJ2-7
TGTGCCAGCAGTTTAAGGGCAGCGGGGCGGGCCTACGAGCAGTACTTC
CASSLRAAGRAYEQYF
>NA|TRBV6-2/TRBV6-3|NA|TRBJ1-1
TGTGCCAGCAGTTACCCAGGGATGAACACTGAAGCTTTCTTT
CASSYPGMNTEAFF
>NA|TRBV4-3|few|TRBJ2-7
TGCGCCAGCAGCCAAGATTGGCGACGCGGGACCTACGAGCAGTACTTC
CASSQDWRRGTYEQYF
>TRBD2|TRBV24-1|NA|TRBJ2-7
TGTGCCACCAGTGATTCCGGGAGGACCTACGAGCAGTACTTC
CATSDSGRTYEQYF
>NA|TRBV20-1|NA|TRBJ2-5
TGCAGTGCTAGTTTCGGGGTAGGGGAGACCCAGTACTTC
CSASFGVGETQYF
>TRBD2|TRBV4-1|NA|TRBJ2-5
TGCGCCAGCAGCCACCGAGCGCCCTGGGTAGCGGGGAGAAAAGAGACCCAGTACTTC
CASSHRAPWVAGRKETQYF
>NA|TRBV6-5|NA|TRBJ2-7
TGTGCCAGCAGTCAATCGAAGACGGATCCCTACGAGCAGTACTTC
CASSQSKTDPYEQYF
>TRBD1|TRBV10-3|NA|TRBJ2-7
TGCGCCACCTTACGGACAGGCGACTCCTACGAGCAGTACTTC
CATLRTGDSYEQYF
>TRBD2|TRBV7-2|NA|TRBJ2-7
TGTGCCAGCAGCTTTTCTAGCGGGGGGAGCTCCTACGAGCAGTACTTC
CASSFSSGGSSYEQYF
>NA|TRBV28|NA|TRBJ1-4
TGTGCCAGCAGTTACCTAGCTACGGATGCAACTAATGAAAAACTGTTTTTT
CASSYLATDATNEKLFF
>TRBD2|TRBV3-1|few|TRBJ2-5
TGTGCCAGCAGCCAAGACCCGTCGGGAGGGTGGGAGCAGTACTTC
CASSQDPSGGWEQYF
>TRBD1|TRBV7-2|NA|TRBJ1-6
TGTGCCAGCAGCCCGGACAGGGAGGTTGATTCACCCCTCCACTTT
CASSPDREVDSPLHF
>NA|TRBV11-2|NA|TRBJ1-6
TGTGCCAGCAGCTTAGATCCAGGGTTAGGTTCACCCCTCCACTTT
CASSLDPGLGSPLHF
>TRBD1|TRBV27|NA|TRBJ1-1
TGTGCCAGTCGAAGGTCGGACAGGGGATTGGGAAACACTGAAGCTTTCTTT
CASRRSDRGLGNTEAFF
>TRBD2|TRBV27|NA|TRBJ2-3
TGTGCCAGCAGTAGGGGGGTAGCGGGGGGATTTGTAGATACGCAGTATTTT
CASSRGVAGGFVDTQYF